This T cell receptor (beta chain) was found in a study of blood T cell repertoires in COVID-19. The wider study: Some COVID-19 samples were acute and others convalescent; all came from the United States, Italy and Spain.

Losses at the gene ends were 4 bases for V and 5 bases for J; bases not matched to a gene: 7. CDR1 is MNHEY and CDR2 is SMNVEV in the germline V gene (reference sequence). This CDR3 has 14 amino acids. Per the study methods: Reference gene primer amplification in the assay estimated nucleated cell counts. Libraries were prepared by immunoSEQ multiplex PCR; TCRdb keeps only in-frame clonotypes and omits some of them. V, J and clone size reflect that table, while D and trimming were determined from the DNA. The sample has around 270,000 clones; around 89% are singletons. The chain employs TRBV27 and TRBJ2-7; the match to TRBD1 covers 8 bases. This sequence was found in a man aged 30 to 39 with acute or convalescent COVID-19. Sequenced input: peripheral blood. The CDR3 is CASSSRDRLHEQYF. The CDR3 nucleotides read TGTGCCAGCAGTTCCCGGGACAGGCTACACGAGCAGTACTTC.